Following are 9 T cell receptor beta chains from one sample sequenced in a study of cytotoxic CD8 clonotypes in ibrutinib-treated CLL. Using immunoSEQ multiplex PCR, the repertoire was profiled, and TCRdb retains in-frame clones only, with some absent. The sample holds around 310,000 clones, roughly 79% seen once. The sequencing here drew on PBMCs, taken before ibrutinib treatment. The receptor set was obtained from a human donor with chronic lymphocytic leukemia.

CDR3 in amino acids: CASPHEQYF. Written as DNA, the CDR3 is TGTGCCAGCCCCCACGAGCAGTACTTC. The chain couples TRBV7-8 to TRBJ2-7; no firm D call. V lost 8 bases, J lost 5 bases, and 4 bases lay in between. The CDR3 is 9 amino acids. CDR1 and CDR2 (germline): SGHVS, FQNEAQ.

This sequence joins TRBV11-2 and TRBJ2-7; D perhaps matches TRBD1 (5 bases). Germline CDR1 is SGHAT and CDR2 is FQNNGV. The ends were cut back, 5 bases at V and 2 bases at J, with 10 bases in the middle. The CDR3 is 13 residues long. Here the CDR3 DNA reads TGTGCCAGCAGCCGTAGGGGCACCTACGAGCAGTACTTC. Translation: CASSRRGTYEQYF.

This sequence joins TRBV7-9 and TRBJ2-5; TRBD2 matches 11 bases. The CDR3 consists of 14 residues. V trimming: 9 bases; J trimming: 1 base; junction bases outside the gene matches: 4. In germline, CDR1 is SEHNR, CDR2 FQNEAQ (reference sequence). The CDR3 sequence: CASTSGSLQETQYF. CDR3 nucleotides: TGTGCCAGTACTAGCGGGAGCCTCCAAGAGACCCAGTACTTC. Using reference TRBV7-9 and TRBJ2-5 for the parts outside the CDR3, the full variable domain is DTGVSQNPRHKITKRGQNVTFRCDPISEHNRLYWYRQTLGQGPEFLTYFQNEAQLEKSRLLSDRFSAERPKGSFSTLEIQRTEQGDSAMYLCASTSGSLQETQYFGPGTRLLVL.

The chain is built from TRBV23-1 and TRBJ1-2, with a tentative D call TRBD1 (6 bases). Being an ORF, TRBV23-1 has a function that is uncertain. V lost 7 bases and J lost 6, with 18 bases in between. CDR3 size: 14 residues. The chain's CDR3 is CASTQRRGRNGYTF. DNA of the CDR3: TGCGCCAGCACCCAACGGCGGGGGCGGAATGGCTACACCTTC.

The rearrangement links TRBV10-3 to TRBJ2-5, with 7 bases fitting TRBD1. The V segment lost 5 bases and the J segment 5 bases; nucleotides outside the gene matches: 8. The CDR3 contains 14 residues. Germline lookup yields CDR1 ENHRY and CDR2 SYGVKD. CDR3 amino acids: CAISRTGEWETQYF. The CDR3 DNA reads as TGTGCCATCAGTCGAACAGGGGAGTGGGAGACCCAGTACTTC.

CDR3 bases: TGTGCCAGCAGTTACGCTGGCTCTGGAAACACCATATATTTT. It is translated as CASSYAGSGNTIYF. The J gene is TRBJ1-3, the V gene TRBV6-5; unclear D gene. Trimming took 2 bases from V and 0 from J, leaving 5 bases between them. This CDR3 has 14 residues. Germline CDR1 is MNHEY and CDR2 is SVGAGI.

V usage is TRBV4-3 and J usage is TRBJ2-5, with 10 bases that match TRBD2. With V trimmed by 0 bases and J by 4 bases, 2 bases remained unmatched. The CDR3 is made up of 15 amino acids. The germline gives CDR1 LGHNA, CDR2 YSLEER. The CDR3 here is CASSQELAGAETQYF. CDR3 nucleotides: TGCGCCAGCAGCCAAGAGCTAGCGGGAGCAGAGACCCAGTACTTC.

The J gene is TRBJ2-6, the V gene TRBV5-8, with D perhaps matching TRBD1 or TRBD2 (6 bases each). Trimming pared 4 bases from V and 0 bases from J, leaving 14 bases between. CDR1 is SGHTS and CDR2 is YDEGEE in the germline V gene. This CDR3 comprises 17 residues. CDR3 sequence reads: CASSVRGPISGANVLTF. In DNA, the CDR3 is TGTGCCAGCAGCGTACGGGGGCCTATCTCTGGGGCCAACGTCCTGACTTTC.

The chain couples TRBV25-1 to TRBJ1-2; no clear D. CDR3 size: 12 residues. Germline V gene lookup returns CDR1 MGHDK and CDR2 SYGVNS. Trimming left V 3 bases short and J 4 bases short, with 6 bases between. CDR3 nucleotides: TGTGCCAGCAGTGATGCTGTCTATGGCTACACCTTC. As protein: CASSDAVYGYTF.